These 22 T cell receptor beta chains were sequenced from one sample in a study of naive and memory T cell subsets. An equimolar mix of two oligonucleotides served as the beta constant-region primer for TRBC1 and TRBC2. Nested alpha and beta constant-region primers with the SP2 primer drove four PCR rounds on ligated cDNA. TCRdb analysed the UMI-ligation and nested PCR reads with MiXCR anew, one entry per CDR3 protein. This sample has approximately 140,000 distinct CDR3 sequences, with 22% found just once. Study-level findings and limits: Especially in CD8 cells, naive repertoires contained a few larger clonotypes, possibly CD45RA-re-expressing memory cells.

For these TCRs, the target antigens are not known. Source material: naive CD4+ T cells from blood. These receptors originate from a human donor in good health.

The J gene is TRBJ2-7, the V gene TRBV7-2; D unclear. Trimming took 3 bases from V and 1 from J, leaving 10 bases between them. Germline CDR1 reads SGHTA; CDR2 reads FQGNSA. CDR3 length: 14 residues. CDR3 sequence (DNA): TGTGCCAGCAGCTTTACCACAGCTTCCTACGAGCAGTACTTC. Translation gives CASSFTTASYEQYF.

The genes are TRBV5-1 and TRBJ2-1; TRBD1 matches 7 bases. Losses at the gene ends were 0 bases for V and 4 bases for J; bases not matched to a gene: 7. Germline-derived CDR1 and CDR2 are SGHRS and YFSETQ. The CDR3 is made up of 16 amino acids. This CDR3 reads CASSLDVTGKYNEQFF. DNA of the CDR3: TGCGCCAGCAGCTTGGATGTGACAGGGAAATACAATGAGCAGTTCTTC.

This chain uses TRBV6-5 with TRBJ1-1; D gene ambiguous. CDR1 and CDR2 (germline): MNHEY, SVGAGI. Trimming took off 4 bases at V and 0 bases at J, with 6 bases between the two ends. The CDR3 contains 13 residues. CDR3 region: CASSLVLNTEAFF. CDR3 nucleotide sequence: TGTGCCAGCAGTTTGGTTCTGAACACTGAAGCTTTCTTT.

The gene calls are TRBV15 and TRBJ2-2, with D perhaps matching TRBD1 (6 bases). The CDR3 loop spans 16 amino acids. Per the germline V gene, CDR1 is LNHNV and CDR2 is YYDKDF (reference sequence). V was pared by 4 bases and J by 0 bases, with 12 bases between. The CDR3 spells CATSTWQGTNTGELFF. Here the CDR3 DNA reads TGTGCCACCAGCACATGGCAGGGGACGAACACCGGGGAGCTGTTTTTT.

This clonotype was recorded many times. The gene calls are TRBV6-5 and TRBJ2-7; a weak D match, TRBD1 (6 bases). The V and J ends lost 5 bases and 2 bases respectively, with 13 bases between them. The CDR3 runs 14 residues. In germline, CDR1 is MNHEY, CDR2 SVGAGI. The DNA for the CDR3 is TGTGCCAGCAGTCCCGACAGGCCTCCCTACGAGCAGTACTTC. Amino acids: CASSPDRPPYEQYF.

The chain combines TRBV6-6 with TRBJ2-5; unclear D gene. The CDR3 spans 14 residues. Per germline, CDR1 MNHNY and CDR2 SVGAGI (reference sequence). Trimming cost V 0 bases and J 5 bases, with 10 bases left between them. In nucleotides, the CDR3 is TGTGCCAGCAGTTACTCAGGGTTGCTGGAGACCCAGTACTTC. It encodes CASSYSGLLETQYF.

The table lists this clonotype with many counts. The chain uses TRBV25-1 and TRBJ2-1; D gene ambiguous. The CDR3 runs to 12 residues. Between the trimmed V and J ends, which lost 3 bases and 12 bases, there was a span of 12 bases. Germline V gene lookup returns CDR1 MGHDK and CDR2 SYGVNS. The CDR3 is CASSETQTRQFF. CDR3 DNA sequence: TGTGCCAGCAGTGAGACACAGACACGGCAGTTCTTC.

This chain links TRBV5-4 with TRBJ1-5; D gene uncertain. The ends were cut back, 0 bases at V and 4 bases at J, with 2 bases in the middle. The CDR3 is made up of 12 amino acids. Per germline, CDR1 SGHNT and CDR2 YYREEE (reference sequence). DNA for the CDR3: TGTGCCAGCAGCTTGGAGAATCAGCCCCAGCATTTT. As protein: CASSLENQPQHF.

The chain links TRBV4-2 to TRBJ2-4; possible D gene TRBD2, 6 bases. This CDR3 spans 15 amino acids. Germline V gene lookup returns CDR1 LGHNA and CDR2 YNFKEQ. Trimming removed 0 bases at V and 5 bases at J, with 11 bases between. The CDR3 region has the DNA TGTGCCAGCAGCCAAGATAGGAGGGTACAAAACATTCAGTACTTC. The encoded protein is CASSQDRRVQNIQYF.

This clonotype has only a few counts. The chain employs TRBV7-2 and TRBJ2-1, with D unclear. CDR3 length: 14 residues. With 2 bases removed from V and 1 base from J, the gap between germline ends came to 6 bases. From germline, CDR1 is SGHTA and CDR2 FQGNSA. The DNA of the CDR3 is TGTGCCAGCAGCTTAACACAGTCCTACAATGAGCAGTTCTTC. This codes for CASSLTQSYNEQFF. Supplemented by reference TRBV7-2 and TRBJ2-1, the full variable domain reads GAGVSQSPSNKVTEKGKDVELRCDPISGHTALYWYRQSLGQGLEFLIYFQGNSAPDKSGLPSDRFSAERTGGSVSTLTIQRTQQEDSAVYLCASSLTQSYNEQFFGPGTRLTVL.

The gene calls are TRBV7-2 and TRBJ2-7; no reliable D call. Germline loops: CDR1 SGHTA, CDR2 FQGNSA. CDR3 length equals 14 residues. V lost 1 base and J 6 bases, leaving 13 bases between the germline ends. CDR3 DNA: TGTGCCAGCAGCTTAGGGGTGTCGTACCCCGAGCAGTACTTC. It translates to CASSLGVSYPEQYF.

The chain recombines TRBV27 with TRBJ1-2, with unresolved D. V lost 2 bases and J 6 bases, leaving 10 bases between the germline ends. Germline-derived CDR1 and CDR2 are MNHEY and SMNVEV (reference sequence). The CDR3 runs 13 residues. The CDR3 protein is CASSLVGKHGYTF. The DNA of the CDR3 is TGTGCCAGCAGTTTAGTAGGGAAGCATGGCTACACCTTC.

This clonotype was seen at least ten times. The chain combines TRBV3-1 with TRBJ2-1; 12 bases fit TRBD2. CDR1 is LGHDT and CDR2 is YNNKEL in the germline V gene (reference sequence). CDR3 length: 19 residues. V shed 0 bases, J shed 2 bases, and the junction held 8 bases outside the gene matches. The CDR3 DNA is TGTGCCAGCAGCCAAGAGGGGGGAGGACTAGCGGGACCCTACAATGAGCAGTTCTTC. Translation gives CASSQEGGGLAGPYNEQFF.

A word on this clonotype: At one boundary the junction diverges from the germline segment, which might be a read error. The chain is built from TRBV30 and TRBJ2-2; D unclear. The germline V gene has CDR1 GTSNPN and CDR2 SVGIG (reference sequence). CDR3 size: 12 residues. The CDR3 protein is CARSVGTGELFF. The CDR3 DNA is TGTGCCAGGAGTGTAGGAACCGGGGAGCTGTTTTTT.

The rearrangement links TRBV10-3 to TRBJ2-7; D is unresolved. The CDR3 runs 14 residues. V lost 0 bases and J lost 2, with 8 bases in between. CDR1 is ENHRY, CDR2 SYGVKD, per germline. This CDR3 reads CAISESRQAYEQYF. CDR3 nucleotides: TGTGCCATCAGTGAGTCACGGCAGGCCTACGAGCAGTACTTC.

The genes are TRBV5-1 and TRBJ2-7, with 8 bases lining up with TRBD2. Per the germline V gene, CDR1 is SGHRS and CDR2 is YFSETQ. The CDR3 is 14 residues long. J was trimmed by 2 bases and V by 7 bases; bases with no gene match: 8. CDR3 sequence (DNA): TGCGCCAGCGGCCCTAGCGGGTCTGCCTACGAGCAGTACTTC. Its protein is CASGPSGSAYEQYF.

This clonotype has just a few counts. The chain's CDR3 is CAISGSGLSGQPQHF. CDR3 in DNA: TGTGCCATCAGCGGCTCAGGACTTTCCGGTCAGCCCCAGCATTTT. The J gene is TRBJ1-5, the V gene TRBV10-3; D is unresolved. Germline lookup yields CDR1 ENHRY and CDR2 SYGVKD. This CDR3 is 15 amino acids long. The V end was cut by 6 bases, the J end by 6 bases, with 18 bases between.

The chain uses TRBV6-5 and TRBJ2-7; either TRBD1 or TRBD2 may supply D (5 bases each). Germline CDR1 MNHEY, CDR2 SVGAGI. The CDR3 is 13 amino acids. Trimming took 10 bases from V and 2 from J, leaving 15 bases between them. CDR3 coding DNA: TGTGCCACCAGCCCCCGGGGACCCTACGAGCAGTACTTC. This codes for CATSPRGPYEQYF.

The chain is built from TRBV5-1 and TRBJ2-4; TRBD1 matches at 9 bases. The CDR3 extends over 17 amino acids. CDR1 and CDR2 from the germline V gene are SGHRS and YFSETQ. The ends lost 4 bases at V and 1 base at J; junction bases unmatched: 9. DNA of the CDR3: TGCGCCAGCAGCAACTGGTTACAGGGGGCGGCCAAAAACATTCAGTACTTC. It is translated as CASSNWLQGAAKNIQYF.

This clonotype was counted between two and nine times. The rearrangement uses TRBV7-6 and TRBJ2-1; D may be TRBD1 (5 bases). V was clipped by 5 bases and J by 3 bases, with 17 bases between them. The CDR3 consists of 16 residues. Germline lookup yields CDR1 SGHVS and CDR2 FNYEAQ. CDR3 bases: TGTGCCAGCAGCCACTTAAGGACAAGCAACTACAATGAGCAGTTCTTC. Its protein is CASSHLRTSNYNEQFF.

This clonotype was seen only a few times. This chain connects TRBV14 to TRBJ1-5; the match to TRBD1 covers 9 bases. V was clipped by 5 bases and J by 4 bases; unmatched bases: 0. The germline V gene encodes CDR1 SGHDN and CDR2 FVKESK. The CDR3 covers 13 residues. The CDR3 loop reads CASSGTGNQPQHF. The CDR3 coding sequence is TGTGCCAGCAGCGGGACAGGGAATCAGCCCCAGCATTTT.

This rearrangement joins TRBV6-6 to TRBJ2-7; a weak D match, TRBD1 (6 bases). Trimming removed 8 bases at V and 5 bases at J, with 19 bases between. This CDR3 contains 14 residues. CDR1 and CDR2 from the germline V gene are MNHNY and SVGAGI (reference sequence). The CDR3 region has the DNA TGTGCCAGCGCCACAACAGGGTCCCTCAACGAGCAGTACTTC. This gives the protein CASATTGSLNEQYF.